This passage covers 5 T cell receptor beta chains from one sample sequenced in a study of blood T cell repertoires in COVID-19. This table comes from immunoSEQ multiplex PCR, and its TCRdb copy is limited to in-frame clones, with some not included. The sample lists about 250,000 clones, around nine tenths occurring once. Sequencing used peripheral blood. These TCRs come from a woman aged 60-75 years who had recovered from COVID-19.

V gene TRBV10-3 combines with J gene TRBJ2-5; 12 bases are shared with TRBD2. The CDR3 covers 16 residues. J gave up 2 bases and V 2 bases, and 3 bases lay outside the gene matches. Germline-derived CDR1 and CDR2 are ENHRY and SYGVKD. This CDR3 is CAISETLAGGQETQYF. The CDR3 region has the DNA TGTGCCATCAGTGAGACCCTAGCGGGGGGGCAAGAGACCCAGTACTTC.

This clone was counted a single time. The chain joins TRBV7-9 to TRBJ1-4; no firm D call. This CDR3 has 14 amino acids. The V and J ends lost 2 bases and 2 bases respectively, with 6 bases between them. Germline V gives CDR1 SEHNR, CDR2 FQNEAQ (reference sequence). The CDR3: CASSLWQTNEKLFF. CDR3 bases: TGTGCCAGCAGCTTATGGCAGACTAATGAAAAACTGTTTTTT.

This chain joins TRBV7-2 and TRBJ2-4; D is possibly TRBD1 (5 bases). V dropped 1 base and J dropped 0 bases, with 10 bases sitting between them. In germline, CDR1 is SGHTA, CDR2 FQGNSA. CDR3 length: 16 amino acids. The CDR3, as DNA: TGTGCCAGCAGCTTAGTTGGTAGGGGAGCCAAAAACATTCAGTACTTC. This codes for CASSLVGRGAKNIQYF.

This clone came up once. This chain links TRBV10-3 with TRBJ1-2; TRBD1 aligns across 7 bases. Germline trimming cut 3 bases from V and 5 bases from J; bases unmatched to any gene: 9. The V gene's germline CDR1 is ENHRY and CDR2 SYGVKD. The CDR3 length is 15 residues. The CDR3 spells CAISDPTGRGYGYTF. CDR3 DNA sequence: TGTGCCATCAGTGACCCGACAGGGAGAGGGTATGGCTACACCTTC.

The J gene is TRBJ2-1, the V gene TRBV18; 10 bases match TRBD2. Germline V lookup: CDR1 KGHSH, CDR2 LQKENI. The CDR3 length is 14 residues. J was trimmed by 8 bases and V by 3 bases; bases with no gene match: 4. This CDR3 is CASSPRLAGHEQFF. In DNA form, the CDR3 reads TGTGCCAGCTCACCCCGACTAGCGGGTCATGAGCAGTTCTTC.